This T cell receptor (beta chain) was identified during a study of shared clonotypes between healthy human individuals. Broader study findings: All-four-donor shared clonotypes had higher generation probabilities than non-shared clonotypes did. Genetic and exposure-history diversity was limited by the few donors.

In the case of this clone: The target antigen is unknown.

At the deep level, the assay was run. Generated by immunoSEQ multiplex PCR, the TCRdb table keeps only in-frame clones and is missing some. The table records nearly 1 million clones, about three quarters of them present only once. Each sample came from a Caucasian adult donor living in Nashville, Tennessee. Germline values: CDR1 MGHRA, CDR2 YSYEKL. This CDR3 has 16 residues. Trimming took 3 bases from V and 1 from J; bases not matched to a gene: 5. The V and J genes are TRBV4-1 and TRBJ2-3, with 9 bases fitting TRBD2. The TCR originated in a man younger than 35 in good health. Sequencing was done on a sample of memory CD4+ T cells sorted from blood. Subset described: CD45RA-negative fraction. The CDR3 loop reads CASSQVSGRGTDTQYF. CDR3 bases: TGCGCCAGCAGCCAGGTTAGCGGGAGAGGCACAGATACGCAGTATTTT.